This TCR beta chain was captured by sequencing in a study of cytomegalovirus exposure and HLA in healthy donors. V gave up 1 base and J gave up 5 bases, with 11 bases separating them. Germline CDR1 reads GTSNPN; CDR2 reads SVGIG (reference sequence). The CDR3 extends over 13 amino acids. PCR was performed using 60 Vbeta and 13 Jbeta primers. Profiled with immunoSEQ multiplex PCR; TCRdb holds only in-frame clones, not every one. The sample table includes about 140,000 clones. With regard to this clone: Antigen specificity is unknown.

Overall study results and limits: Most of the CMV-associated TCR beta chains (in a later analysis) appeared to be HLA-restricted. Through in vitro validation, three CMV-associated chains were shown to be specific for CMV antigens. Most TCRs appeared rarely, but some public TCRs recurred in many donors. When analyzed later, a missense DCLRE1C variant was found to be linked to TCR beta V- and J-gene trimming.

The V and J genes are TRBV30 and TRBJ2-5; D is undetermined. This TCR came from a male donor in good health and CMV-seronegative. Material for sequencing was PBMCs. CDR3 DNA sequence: TGTGCCTGGAGTGCCGAAGGAGTGGAGACCCAGTACTTC. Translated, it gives CAWSAEGVETQYF.